The source of this TCR beta chain is a study of blood T cell repertoires in COVID-19 (TCRdb year 2020). For the wider study: Samples from collaborators originated in the United States, Italy and Spain and spanned both the acute and convalescent phases of COVID-19. The material from the prospective study consisted of cDNA or gDNA derived from T cells, B-cell-depleted T cells, or PBMCs. Deeply sampled blood TCRbeta repertoires from subjects exposed to, actively infected with, or recovered from COVID-19 were included in the dataset. A freely available public database, intended as a resource for researchers studying the immune response to SARS-CoV-2, is where the repertoires were released. Samples came from the ongoing ImmuneRACE study (first 160 participants) plus 1,254 subjects from 6 global collaborators. Nearly every sample came with metadata listing a de-identified subject ID, COVID-19 status, age in years and sex. Where available, HLA class I and class II types were obtained from metadata supplied by the sample provider rather than from assay-based typing.

Whole blood was collected in K2EDTA tubes by collaborating institutions according to the institutions' own protocols. For TCRbeta analysis, collaborators shipped samples in one of three forms: frozen whole blood, isolated PBMCs, or DNA extracted from either of those sample types. A note on this clone: This receptor's antigen is unknown. No base quality values were provided; no much bigger clone lies one nucleotide off.

Spanning cysteine to phenylalanine, the CDR3 consists of 13 amino acids. CDR3 DNA only is kept here, 39 bases in frame from base 1. The germline ends are 12 bases apart after V is trimmed by 10 bases and J by 0 bases. TCRbeta CDR3 regions were amplified from genomic DNA by means of the immunoSEQ Assay, a bias-controlled multiplex PCR. Processing in the source paper ran as follows. The number of nucleated cells in each sample was estimated from the amplification of reference gene primers within the assay. To quantify the absolute abundance of each unique TCRbeta CDR3 rearrangement, sequence reads were collapsed and filtered. For each sample, productive Simpson clonality was calculated as the square root of Simpson's diversity index over productive rearrangements. The immuneACCESS repertoire file appears here via TCRdb, limited to in-frame rearrangements. These files lack a portion of the clones; in checked studies, under half of the deficit traces to unresolved V genes, and the cause of the others is not known. V, J and clone size derive from that table, while D and trimming were established from the DNA sequence. For this sample the table gives 35,000 to 50,000 clones, of which about 85% were detected only once. The top ten clonotypes cover 10% to 15% of the sample.

Paper-wide results and their limitations: Clinical and demographic metadata were provided uncurated, with the amount varying by source and participant.

This chain joins TRBV12-3 or TRBV12-4 to TRBJ1-1; the D gene is possibly TRBD1, with 6 bases matching. The sequence came from a human donor in a cohort sampled during active COVID-19. Sequencing used peripheral blood. The CDR3 reads as follows: CATQGHMNTEAFF. Here is the DNA: TGTGCCACTCAGGGACATATGAACACTGAAGCTTTCTTT.